The 25 T cell receptor beta chains reported below all come from one sample, sequenced in a study of radiotherapy plus CTLA-4 blockade in lung cancer. Method: immunoSEQ multiplex PCR; TCRdb's copy keeps in-frame clones and lacks some. Of tens of thousands of clones in the sample, 70% to 90% were seen once. This sample comprised peripheral blood, obtained from a patient treated with radiotherapy plus ipilimumab. These receptors were obtained from a human donor with non-small cell lung cancer who had a partial response to radiotherapy plus ipilimumab.

The chain is built from TRBV5-5 and TRBJ2-7, with TRBD1 identical over 9 bases. V was pared by 4 bases and J by 3 bases, with 5 bases of the junction left unmatched. Germline CDR1 reads SGHKS; CDR2 reads YYEKEE (reference sequence). The CDR3 runs 14 residues. The DNA of the CDR3 is TGTGCCAGCAGCACAGGACAGGGGTACTACGAGCAGTACTTC. It is translated as CASSTGQGYYEQYF.

This clone was recorded once. V usage is TRBV18 and J usage is TRBJ2-1, with 9 bases aligning to TRBD2. CDR3 length: 14 residues. From germline, CDR1 is KGHSH and CDR2 LQKENI. V shed 2 bases and J 14 bases; nucleotides not matched to a gene: 10. In nucleotides, the CDR3 is TGTGCCAGCTCACCATTTACTAGCGGGCCGGGGGAGTTCTTC. It encodes CASSPFTSGPGEFF. Based on the CDR3 plus reference TRBV18 and TRBJ2-1, the full variable domain is NAGVMQNPRHLVRRRGQEARLRCSPMKGHSHVYWYRQLPEEGLKFMVYLQKENIIDESGMPKERFSAEFPKEGPSILRIQQVVRGDSAAYFCASSPFTSGPGEFFGPGTRLTVL.

This chain uses TRBV5-4 with TRBJ2-2, with D possibly being TRBD2 (5 bases). The CDR3 spans 13 residues. Trimming pared 0 bases from V and 5 bases from J, leaving 5 bases between. CDR1 SGHNT and CDR2 YYREEE come from the germline V gene (reference sequence). The CDR3 bases are TGTGCCAGCAGCTTGGCGGGGACCGGGGAGCTGTTTTTT. Amino acid sequence: CASSLAGTGELFF.

The CDR3 DNA follows: TGTGCCAGCAGCTCCAATCCCAACAGGGCGGATAACTATGGCTACACCTTC. This gives the protein CASSSNPNRADNYGYTF. The chain uses TRBV11-2 and TRBJ1-2; possible D gene TRBD1, 6 bases. The germline gives CDR1 SGHAT, CDR2 FQNNGV. Between the trimmed V and J ends, which lost 4 bases and 1 base, there was a span of 19 bases. The CDR3 covers 17 residues.

The chain employs TRBV28 and TRBJ1-3; 7 bases are shared with TRBD1. In germline, CDR1 is MDHEN, CDR2 SYDVKM. The J segment lost 0 bases and the V segment lost 6 bases, leaving 17 bases of the junction unmatched. The CDR3 is made up of 19 amino acids. The CDR3 is CASRLPLTGEEYSGNTIYF. CDR3 nucleotides: TGTGCCAGCAGGCTCCCCTTAACAGGGGAGGAATACTCTGGAAACACCATATATTTT.

The chain has TRBV19 and TRBJ2-6; a possible D gene is TRBD1 (5 bases). Germline V lookup: CDR1 LNHDA, CDR2 SQIVND (reference sequence). With 7 bases removed from V and 1 base from J, the gap between germline ends came to 8 bases. This CDR3 has 14 amino acids. The CDR3 is CASNQGSGANVLTF. CDR3 nucleotides: TGTGCCAGTAACCAGGGATCTGGGGCCAACGTCCTGACTTTC.

The V call is TRBV27, the J call TRBJ2-3; TRBD1 aligns across 8 bases. Trimming at V came to 7 bases and at J to 6 bases, leaving 9 bases not matched to a gene. Germline loops: CDR1 MNHEY, CDR2 SMNVEV (reference sequence). The CDR3 is made up of 14 amino acids. The CDR3 DNA follows: TGTGCCAGCAACAGACAGGGGCCCCGCGATACGCAGTATTTT. It translates to CASNRQGPRDTQYF.

This clone was observed a handful of times. The chain joins TRBV19 to TRBJ1-5; maybe TRBD1 (6 bases). CDR1 and CDR2 (germline): LNHDA, SQIVND (reference sequence). V lost 2 bases, J lost 3 bases, and 17 bases lay in between. This CDR3 has 17 amino acids. The CDR3 here is CASSIPSLDSFNQPQHF. The CDR3, as DNA: TGTGCCAGTAGTATACCCTCCCTGGACAGCTTCAATCAGCCCCAGCATTTT.

The rearrangement uses TRBV14 and TRBJ2-2; D unclear. The V end was cut by 4 bases, the J end by 0 bases, with 9 bases between. The V gene's germline CDR1 is SGHDN and CDR2 FVKESK. The CDR3 is 15 residues long. In DNA form, the CDR3 reads TGTGCCAGCAGCCCCCTATCTCCGAACACCGGGGAGCTGTTTTTT. It encodes CASSPLSPNTGELFF. Using reference TRBV14 and TRBJ2-2 for the parts outside the CDR3, the full variable domain is EAGVTQFPSHSVIEKGQTVTLRCDPISGHDNLYWYRRVMGKEIKFLLHFVKESKQDESGMPNNRFLAERTGGTYSTLKVQPAELEDSGVYFCASSPLSPNTGELFFGEGSRLTVL.

This clone was seen a single time. The chain links TRBV27 to TRBJ2-1; 7 bases agree with TRBD2. Germline V CDR1 and CDR2: MNHEY, SMNVEV (reference sequence). The ends lost 8 bases at V and 10 bases at J; junction bases unmatched: 17. There are 15 residues in the CDR3. CDR3 protein: CASVPIYAGVWEQFF. CDR3 nucleotides: TGTGCCAGCGTACCAATCTATGCGGGAGTCTGGGAGCAGTTCTTC.

This sequence joins TRBV28 and TRBJ2-5, with D perhaps matching TRBD1 (5 bases). The CDR3 is made up of 14 amino acids. Germline V lookup: CDR1 MDHEN, CDR2 SYDVKM. V lost 2 bases and J 1 base, leaving 8 bases between the germline ends. CDR3 DNA sequence: TGTGCCAGCAGTTTAACACAGGCCCAAGAGACCCAGTACTTC. Translated: CASSLTQAQETQYF.

A few counts support this clone. This chain uses TRBV10-3 with TRBJ2-7; tentative D call: TRBD2 (6 bases). Trimming removed 1 base from V and 7 bases from J, with 23 bases in between. Germline V CDR1 and CDR2: ENHRY, SYGVKD. The CDR3 runs to 17 residues. Here the CDR3 DNA reads TGTGCCATCAGTGAGTTTGGGAACTCTGCGGGGTTCCTGGAGCAGTACGTC. Its translation is CAISEFGNSAGFLEQYV.

The rearrangement links TRBV27 to TRBJ1-1; D may be TRBD1 (5 bases). The V end lost 4 bases, the J end lost 4 bases, and 16 bases lay between the germline ends. Germline lookup yields CDR1 MNHEY and CDR2 SMNVEV (reference sequence). The CDR3 loop spans 15 amino acids. DNA of the CDR3: TGTGCCAGCAGTTCTAACTCGGGGGGTCCCACTGAAGCTTTCTTT. Amino acids: CASSSNSGGPTEAFF.

This chain links TRBV19 with TRBJ1-1, with D hard to call. Trimming pared 7 bases from V and 12 bases from J, leaving 15 bases between. Germline V gene lookup returns CDR1 LNHDA and CDR2 SQIVND (reference sequence). The CDR3 contains 11 residues. The CDR3 loop is CASTETRRTFF. DNA of the CDR3: TGTGCCAGTACCGAGACGCGGCGTACTTTCTTT.

This clone was observed once. The chain couples TRBV6-1 to TRBJ1-6, with 11 bases identical to TRBD1. Germline V gives CDR1 MNHNS, CDR2 SASEGT. The CDR3 sequence is 17 residues long. V trimming: 4 bases; J trimming: 1 base; junction bases outside the gene matches: 3. Here the CDR3 reads CASSGGQGASYNSPLHF. In DNA form, the CDR3 reads TGTGCCAGCAGTGGAGGACAGGGGGCTTCCTATAATTCACCCCTCCACTTT.

This sequence joins TRBV28 and TRBJ1-2, with D maybe TRBD1 (5 bases). Trimming took off 1 base at V and 2 bases at J, with 8 bases between the two ends. CDR1 is MDHEN and CDR2 is SYDVKM in the germline V gene. This CDR3 spans 14 amino acids. CDR3 region: CASSLFRGNYGYTF. The CDR3, as DNA: TGTGCCAGCAGTTTATTTCGGGGGAACTATGGCTACACCTTC.

The V and J genes are TRBV5-1 and TRBJ2-3, with TRBD1 matching over 7 bases. The CDR3 consists of 13 residues. The germline gives CDR1 SGHRS, CDR2 YFSETQ. The junction had 2 bases not matched to a gene; V was cut back by 4 bases and J by 3 bases. CDR3 residues: CASSKQGTDTQYF. DNA for the CDR3: TGCGCCAGCAGCAAACAGGGGACAGATACGCAGTATTTT.

J is TRBJ2-6 and V is TRBV15; D is possibly TRBD1 (6 bases). Germline CDR1 is LNHNV and CDR2 is YYDKDF (reference sequence). The CDR3 is 22 amino acids. V was shortened by 0 bases and J by 2 bases, with 26 bases between the two germline ends. The CDR3 DNA reads TGTGCCACCAGCAGAGATCTCCCCGTACCAGGGGATCCCCTTCCTGGGGCCAACGTCCTGACTTTC. This codes for CATSRDLPVPGDPLPGANVLTF.

Regarding this clone: Because the CDR3 is missing its conserved closing phenylalanine or tryptophan, this is likely a read error. J is TRBJ2-2 and V is TRBV7-3; 9 bases line up with TRBD1. The germline V gene encodes CDR1 SGHTA and CDR2 FQGTGA. With V trimmed by 5 bases and J by 7 bases, 8 bases remained unmatched. The CDR3 is made up of 15 amino acids. For the CDR3, the DNA is TGTGCCAGCAGCCCGTCCCGGGACAGGGACGGGGAGCTGTTTTCT. It is translated as CASSPSRDRDGELFS.

This chain uses TRBV28 with TRBJ2-1, with 14 nucleotides matching TRBD2. This CDR3 region has 17 residues. With 6 bases clipped from V and 7 bases from J, the junction kept 11 bases outside the gene matches. CDR1 is MDHEN, CDR2 SYDVKM, per germline. DNA for the CDR3: TGTGCCAGCAGGAAACGATCCGGGACTAGCGGGAGTAATGAGCAGTTCTTC. Amino acids: CASRKRSGTSGSNEQFF.

J is TRBJ1-4 and V is TRBV7-2, with TRBD1 matching over 8 bases. Germline V gene sequence: CDR1 SGHTA, CDR2 FQGNSA. The CDR3 extends over 16 amino acids. V shed 4 bases and J 8 bases; nucleotides not matched to a gene: 12. In DNA form, the CDR3 reads TGTGCCAGCAGCTCGACAGGGGAGGGGGAGCGGGAAAAACTGTTTTTT. The encoded protein is CASSSTGEGEREKLFF.

The chain combines TRBV7-9 with TRBJ2-2; maybe TRBD2 (6 bases). The length of the CDR3 is 14 residues. The germline V gene has CDR1 SEHNR and CDR2 FQNEAQ (reference sequence). Trimming took off 6 bases at V and 1 base at J, with 9 bases between the two ends. The CDR3: CASRHSGNTGELFF. The CDR3 coding sequence is TGTGCCAGCAGGCATAGCGGGAACACCGGGGAGCTGTTTTTT.

This chain joins TRBV5-1 and TRBJ2-3; D may be TRBD2 (6 bases). Germline V gene lookup returns CDR1 SGHRS and CDR2 YFSETQ. This CDR3 comprises 14 residues. V lost 3 bases to trimming and J lost 4 bases, with 12 bases between them. In DNA, the CDR3 is TGCGCCAGCAGCTGGAACCCGGGAGCAGATACGCAGTATTTT. Its protein product is CASSWNPGADTQYF. Variable domain in full (rest from reference TRBV5-1 and TRBJ2-3): KAGVTQTPRYLIKTRGQQVTLSCSPISGHRSVSWYQQTPGQGLQFLFEYFSETQRNKGNFPGRFSGRQFSNSRSEMNVSTLELGDSALYLCASSWNPGADTQYFGPGTRLTVL.

The chain couples TRBV7-2 to TRBJ1-5; 9 bases line up with TRBD1. Germline CDR1 reads SGHTA; CDR2 reads FQGNSA. The CDR3 spans 14 residues. The V gene end was trimmed by 4 bases and the J gene end by 5 bases; junction bases not matched to a gene: 3. CDR3 in amino acids: CASSSRTGDQPQHF. CDR3 sequence (DNA): TGTGCCAGCAGCTCCAGGACAGGGGATCAGCCCCAGCATTTT. The variable domain in full, with the rest retrieved from reference TRBV7-2 and TRBJ1-5, is GAGVSQSPSNKVTEKGKDVELRCDPISGHTALYWYRQSLGQGLEFLIYFQGNSAPDKSGLPSDRFSAERTGGSVSTLTIQRTQQEDSAVYLCASSSRTGDQPQHFGDGTRLSIL.

V is TRBV28 and J is TRBJ2-2, with TRBD2 identical over 8 bases. Germline lookup yields CDR1 MDHEN and CDR2 SYDVKM. V trimming: 8 bases; J trimming: 4 bases; junction bases outside the gene matches: 6. The CDR3 loop spans 14 amino acids. CDR3 loop: CASRRLASTGELFF. In DNA, the CDR3 is TGTGCCAGCCGGCGACTAGCGAGCACCGGGGAGCTGTTTTTT.